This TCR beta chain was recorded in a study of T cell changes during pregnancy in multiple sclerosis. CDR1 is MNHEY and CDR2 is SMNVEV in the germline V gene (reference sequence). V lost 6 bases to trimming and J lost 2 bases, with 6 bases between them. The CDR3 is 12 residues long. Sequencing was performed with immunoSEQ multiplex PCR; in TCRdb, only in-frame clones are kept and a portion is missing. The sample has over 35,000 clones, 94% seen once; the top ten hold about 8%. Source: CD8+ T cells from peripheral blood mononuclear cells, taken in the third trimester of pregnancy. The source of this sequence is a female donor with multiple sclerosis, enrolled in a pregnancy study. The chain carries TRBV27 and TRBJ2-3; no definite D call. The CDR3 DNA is TGTGCCAGCAGCCTAAACACAGATACGCAGTATTTT. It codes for CASSLNTDTQYF.